Here is one TCR beta chain with its context. Its target is not known. The primer mix had 60 Vbeta and 13 Jbeta primers. Sequencing used immunoSEQ multiplex PCR; TCRdb keeps in-frame clones, though not all of them. In the table there are around 200,000 clones, about four fifths of which are singletons. This sample is drawn from a study of cytomegalovirus exposure and HLA in healthy donors. In the study overall: Researchers previously reported finding more than 100 million unique TCR beta sequences from around 200 million T cells. Overall study results and limits: For TCR beta chains, V- and J-gene trimming was later linked to a missense DCLRE1C variant. Apart from CMV serostatus, no immune exposure information was available.

Nominally healthy donors were sampled, though unrecorded immune exposures were likely. Germline V lookup: CDR1 SGHRS, CDR2 YFSETQ. With 3 bases clipped from V and 5 bases from J, the junction kept 4 bases outside the gene matches. The CDR3 is 13 residues long. The sample was PBMCs. This clonotype was sampled from a woman between 50 and 59 years old in good health and CMV-seropositive. The genes are TRBV5-1 and TRBJ2-5, with TRBD1 matching over 7 bases. This CDR3 reads CASSSQGTETQYF. The CDR3 DNA follows: TGCGCCAGCAGCTCACAGGGGACGGAGACCCAGTACTTC.